This TCR beta chain was captured in a study of CD8 T cells in ankylosing spondylitis. Overall study results and limits: Significant enrichment of disease-linked clones was reportedly seen in matched ankylosing spondylitis synovial fluid.

In making TCR beta libraries, quantitative 5'-RACE with molecular barcodes was used. Via MiXCR, TCRdb re-called the 5' RACE reads, giving one row per CDR3 protein. The sample has more than 300,000 distinct CDR3 sequences; about 9.9% are singletons. CDR3 size: 17 residues. V shed 2 bases, J shed 5 bases, and the junction held 7 bases outside the gene matches. The V gene's germline CDR1 is ENHRY and CDR2 SYGVKD. Notes on this clonotype: What it binds is not known.

The V gene is TRBV10-3, the J gene TRBJ2-1, with 12 bases that match TRBD2. This clonotype was sampled from a female donor with ankylosing spondylitis or in good health (not recorded which). The sample comprised blood, either unsorted or a sorted T cell fraction (not recorded which). The CDR3 loop is CAISEPRLAGVHNEQFF. In DNA, the CDR3 is TGTGCCATCAGTGAGCCGCGACTAGCGGGAGTCCACAATGAGCAGTTCTTC.